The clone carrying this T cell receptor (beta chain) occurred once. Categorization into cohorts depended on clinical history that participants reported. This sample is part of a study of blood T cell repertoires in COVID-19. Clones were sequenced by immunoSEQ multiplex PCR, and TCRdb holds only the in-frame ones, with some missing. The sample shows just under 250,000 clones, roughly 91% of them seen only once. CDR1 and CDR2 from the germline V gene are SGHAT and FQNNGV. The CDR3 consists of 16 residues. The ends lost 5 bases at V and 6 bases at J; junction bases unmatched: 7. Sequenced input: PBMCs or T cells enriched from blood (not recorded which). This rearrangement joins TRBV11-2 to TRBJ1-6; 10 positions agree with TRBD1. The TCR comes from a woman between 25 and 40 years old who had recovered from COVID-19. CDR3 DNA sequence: TGTGCCAGCAGCCCAAGGCGGACAGGGGGTAATTCACCCCTCCACTTT. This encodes CASSPRRTGGNSPLHF.